The clone carrying this T cell receptor beta chain appeared a single time. This sample was included in a study of CD8+ T cells in alopecia areata. The treatment: oral pan-JAK inhibitor, 5-10 mg twice daily. Isolated RNA was reverse transcribed into cDNA used as the sequencing template. Only in-frame clones appear in the TCRdb table, and some are missing; sequencing was by immunoSEQ multiplex PCR. The table records about 160,000 clones, 50% to 70% of them present only once. V lost 3 bases, J lost 5 bases, and 17 bases lay in between. The length of the CDR3 is 16 residues. Germline V gene sequence: CDR1 GTSNPN, CDR2 SVGIG (reference sequence).

The TCR sequence derives from a human donor with alopecia areata. V usage is TRBV30 and J usage is TRBJ1-6, with D hard to call. The sequences come from CD4+ T cells sorted from blood, collected at week 4, from a patient treated with tofacitinib. This CDR3 reads CAWRLGGFEHNSPLHF. In nucleotides, the CDR3 is TGTGCCTGGAGGCTCGGTGGGTTTGAGCATAATTCACCCCTCCACTTT.